Listed below are T cell receptor beta chains from one sample, sequenced in a study of post-analysis software for immune sequencing data. TCRdb re-derived calls from the PCR reads in MiXCR, one entry per CDR3 protein. The repertoire holds hundreds of thousands of distinct CDR3 sequences, with roughly 45% as singletons. The sequenced sample consisted of blood. These receptors originate from a girl aged 10-17 years with multiple sclerosis. CDR3s include the opening cysteine and the closing phenylalanine or tryptophan. D genes are given only for firm matches. Rows may omit the clone size; those that give it use once, few, many or a size class.

d_gene: TRBD1; j_gene: TRBJ2-7; v_gene: TRBV20-1; abundance: .; CDR3aa: CSARDSRGRYEQYF; CDR3nt: TGCAGTGCTAGAGATAGTAGGGGGCGGTACGAGCAGTACTTC
d_gene: .; j_gene: TRBJ2-1; v_gene: TRBV11-1; abundance: few; CDR3aa: CASSLALNFPARISSYNEQFF; CDR3nt: TGTGCCAGCAGCTTAGCGCTTAACTTCCCCGCTCGTATAAGCTCCTACAATGAGCAGTTCTTC
d_gene: .; j_gene: TRBJ2-7; v_gene: TRBV12-3/TRBV12-4; abundance: few; CDR3aa: CASSFGGEAYF; CDR3nt: TGTGCCAGCAGTTTCGGGGGCGAGGCGTACTTC
d_gene: .; j_gene: TRBJ2-1; v_gene: TRBV27; abundance: few; CDR3aa: CASSVREVRGNEQFF; CDR3nt: TGTGCCAGCAGTGTCAGGGAAGTTAGAGGCAATGAGCAGTTCTTC
d_gene: TRBD2; j_gene: TRBJ2-7; v_gene: TRBV12-3/TRBV12-4; abundance: .; CDR3aa: CASSRSGGLDEQYF; CDR3nt: TGTGCCAGCAGCCGCAGCGGGGGGCTGGACGAGCAGTACTTC
d_gene: .; j_gene: TRBJ1-2; v_gene: TRBV7-2; abundance: few; CDR3aa: CASSLDGSLGIGGYTF; CDR3nt: TGTGCCAGCAGCTTAGATGGCAGCCTGGGGATCGGCGGCTACACCTTC
d_gene: .; j_gene: TRBJ2-7; v_gene: TRBV6-5; abundance: .; CDR3aa: CVSRQGVLLSYEQYF; CDR3nt: TGTGTCAGCAGGCAGGGTGTACTCCTCTCCTACGAGCAGTACTTC
d_gene: TRBD2; j_gene: TRBJ2-7; v_gene: TRBV3-1; abundance: .; CDR3aa: CASSQAPGTTIRDEQYF; CDR3nt: TGTGCCAGCAGCCAAGCCCCCGGGACTACCATCAGGGATGAGCAGTACTTC
d_gene: TRBD2; j_gene: TRBJ2-1; v_gene: TRBV29-1; abundance: once; CDR3aa: CSVFGSGRAVEQFF; CDR3nt: TGCAGCGTTTTTGGTAGCGGGAGGGCCGTGGAGCAGTTCTTC
d_gene: TRBD1; j_gene: TRBJ1-5; v_gene: TRBV27; abundance: .; CDR3aa: CASRPGTGGFNQPQHF; CDR3nt: TGTGCCAGCAGACCCGGGACAGGGGGCTTCAATCAGCCCCAGCATTTT
d_gene: TRBD1; j_gene: TRBJ2-7; v_gene: TRBV28; abundance: few; CDR3aa: CATELGQGLYEQYF; CDR3nt: TGTGCCACCGAGCTAGGACAGGGCTTGTACGAGCAGTACTTC
d_gene: TRBD1; j_gene: TRBJ1-1; v_gene: TRBV4-1; abundance: .; CDR3aa: CASSYLITGTGGLTEAFF; CDR3nt: TGCGCCAGCAGCTACTTGATCACCGGGACAGGGGGACTCACTGAAGCTTTCTTT
d_gene: .; j_gene: TRBJ1-2; v_gene: TRBV5-5; abundance: few; CDR3aa: CASSLPDGGGYGYTF; CDR3nt: TGTGCCAGCAGCCTCCCGGATGGGGGAGGCTATGGCTACACCTTC
d_gene: .; j_gene: TRBJ2-1; v_gene: TRBV11-3; abundance: .; CDR3aa: CASSLEQGTYNEQFF; CDR3nt: TGTGCCAGCAGCTTAGAGCAGGGGACATACAATGAGCAGTTCTTC
d_gene: .; j_gene: TRBJ2-5; v_gene: TRBV7-2; abundance: .; CDR3aa: CASSRPPRYRYQETQYF; CDR3nt: TGTGCCAGCAGCCGCCCACCGCGATACAGATATCAAGAGACCCAGTACTTC
d_gene: TRBD2; j_gene: TRBJ2-5; v_gene: TRBV29-1; abundance: many; CDR3aa: CSTGASGNQETQYF; CDR3nt: TGCAGCACTGGGGCTAGCGGGAACCAAGAGACCCAGTACTTC
d_gene: .; j_gene: TRBJ2-1; v_gene: TRBV6-2/TRBV6-3; abundance: .; CDR3aa: CASSYRYEQFF; CDR3nt: TGTGCCAGCAGTTATCGATACGAGCAGTTCTTC
d_gene: .; j_gene: TRBJ2-4; v_gene: TRBV2; abundance: .; CDR3aa: CASRMGGSKNIQYF; CDR3nt: TGTGCCAGCAGGATGGGGGGATCCAAAAACATTCAGTACTTC
d_gene: .; j_gene: TRBJ2-1; v_gene: TRBV10-3; abundance: .; CDR3aa: CAISELRETGNEQFF; CDR3nt: TGTGCCATCAGTGAGTTGCGGGAGACAGGCAATGAGCAGTTCTTC
d_gene: .; j_gene: TRBJ1-1; v_gene: TRBV20-1; abundance: .; CDR3aa: CSARDLRAGNTEAFF; CDR3nt: TGCAGTGCTAGAGATTTGAGGGCTGGGAACACTGAAGCTTTCTTT
d_gene: .; j_gene: TRBJ2-1; v_gene: TRBV29-1; abundance: .; CDR3aa: CSAAMRRGMGYNEQFF; CDR3nt: TGCAGCGCCGCGATGCGTCGGGGGATGGGCTACAATGAGCAGTTCTTC
d_gene: TRBD2; j_gene: TRBJ2-3; v_gene: TRBV6-6; abundance: .; CDR3aa: CASRVAGVGTDTQYF; CDR3nt: TGTGCCAGCAGAGTAGCGGGAGTGGGCACAGATACGCAGTATTTT
d_gene: .; j_gene: TRBJ1-5; v_gene: TRBV7-2; abundance: .; CDR3aa: CASSLKEGNQPQHF; CDR3nt: TGTGCCAGCAGCTTAAAGGAGGGCAATCAGCCCCAGCATTTT
d_gene: .; j_gene: TRBJ1-2; v_gene: TRBV20-1; abundance: .; CDR3aa: CSARPPGGSNYGYTF; CDR3nt: TGCAGTGCTAGACCCCCGGGGGGTTCTAACTATGGCTACACCTTC
d_gene: .; j_gene: TRBJ2-2; v_gene: TRBV12-3/TRBV12-4; abundance: few; CDR3aa: CASSVGGTGELFF; CDR3nt: TGTGCCAGCAGCGTAGGGGGCACCGGGGAGCTGTTTTTT
d_gene: .; j_gene: TRBJ2-3; v_gene: TRBV12-3/TRBV12-4; abundance: .; CDR3aa: CASSLEGTGSDTQYF; CDR3nt: TGTGCCAGCAGTTTAGAGGGGACGGGGTCAGATACGCAGTATTTT
d_gene: .; j_gene: TRBJ2-7; v_gene: TRBV11-1; abundance: .; CDR3aa: CASSYRAAHEQYF; CDR3nt: TGTGCCAGCAGCTACCGGGCCGCCCACGAGCAGTACTTC
d_gene: TRBD1; j_gene: TRBJ1-5; v_gene: TRBV29-1; abundance: .; CDR3aa: CSAAAGTGFTPQHF; CDR3nt: TGCAGCGCTGCCGCGGGGACAGGGTTTACGCCCCAGCATTTT
d_gene: .; j_gene: TRBJ2-6; v_gene: TRBV20-1; abundance: few; CDR3aa: CSANPSGGANVLTF; CDR3nt: TGCAGTGCTAACCCCTCTGGTGGGGCCAACGTCCTGACTTTC
d_gene: .; j_gene: TRBJ2-7; v_gene: TRBV7-2; abundance: .; CDR3aa: CASSLPTVATQYF; CDR3nt: TGTGCCAGCAGCTTGCCGACAGTGGCTACCCAGTACTTC
d_gene: TRBD2; j_gene: TRBJ2-1; v_gene: TRBV6-5; abundance: .; CDR3aa: CASSPWLAGDNEQFF; CDR3nt: TGTGCCAGCAGTCCCTGGCTAGCGGGAGACAATGAGCAGTTCTTC
d_gene: .; j_gene: TRBJ2-7; v_gene: TRBV11-2; abundance: few; CDR3aa: CASSVDTLYEQYF; CDR3nt: TGTGCCAGCAGCGTAGACACCCTCTACGAGCAGTACTTC
d_gene: TRBD2; j_gene: TRBJ2-1; v_gene: TRBV5-1; abundance: .; CDR3aa: CASSLPGLGNEQFF; CDR3nt: TGCGCCAGCAGCTTACCGGGACTAGGCAATGAGCAGTTCTTC
d_gene: TRBD1; j_gene: TRBJ2-1; v_gene: TRBV7-6; abundance: .; CDR3aa: CASSMRQGAYNEQFF; CDR3nt: TGTGCCAGCAGCATGCGACAGGGGGCCTACAATGAGCAGTTCTTC
d_gene: TRBD1; j_gene: TRBJ2-1; v_gene: TRBV4-3; abundance: .; CDR3aa: CASSQGTGVNNEQFF; CDR3nt: TGCGCCAGCAGCCAAGGGACAGGGGTGAACAATGAGCAGTTCTTC
d_gene: .; j_gene: TRBJ1-1; v_gene: TRBV5-1; abundance: .; CDR3aa: CASSLWDGQEAFF; CDR3nt: TGCGCCAGCAGCTTGTGGGACGGACAGGAAGCTTTCTTT
d_gene: .; j_gene: TRBJ1-5; v_gene: TRBV6-6; abundance: .; CDR3aa: CASSYAFSNQPQHF; CDR3nt: TGTGCCAGCAGTTACGCCTTCAGCAATCAGCCCCAGCATTTT
d_gene: .; j_gene: TRBJ2-7; v_gene: TRBV6-2/TRBV6-3; abundance: .; CDR3aa: CASRSTGSYEQYF; CDR3nt: TGTGCCAGCAGATCTACAGGGTCCTACGAGCAGTACTTC
d_gene: .; j_gene: TRBJ2-3; v_gene: TRBV6-6; abundance: few; CDR3aa: CASVSGTDHTDTQYF; CDR3nt: TGTGCCAGCGTATCGGGAACGGATCACACAGATACGCAGTATTTT
d_gene: .; j_gene: TRBJ2-1; v_gene: TRBV5-1; abundance: .; CDR3aa: CASSFRPDSYNEQFF; CDR3nt: TGCGCCAGCAGCTTCCGGCCCGACTCCTACAATGAGCAGTTCTTC
d_gene: TRBD2; j_gene: TRBJ2-7; v_gene: TRBV7-6; abundance: .; CDR3aa: CASTSGLAAPNEQYF; CDR3nt: TGTGCCAGCACCTCAGGACTAGCCGCCCCCAATGAGCAGTACTTC
d_gene: .; j_gene: TRBJ2-5; v_gene: TRBV18; abundance: .; CDR3aa: CASSPPGPLETQYF; CDR3nt: TGTGCCAGCTCACCACCGGGCCCCCTGGAGACCCAGTACTTC
d_gene: .; j_gene: TRBJ2-7; v_gene: TRBV29-1; abundance: .; CDR3aa: CSVEGRDEQYF; CDR3nt: TGCAGCGTTGAGGGTAGGGACGAGCAGTACTTC
d_gene: TRBD2; j_gene: TRBJ2-1; v_gene: TRBV28; abundance: once; CDR3aa: CALAGRSGSYNNEQFF; CDR3nt: TGTGCACTTGCGGGACGCAGCGGGAGTTACAACAATGAGCAGTTCTTC
d_gene: .; j_gene: TRBJ1-2; v_gene: TRBV29-1; abundance: .; CDR3aa: CSVSDRNYGYTF; CDR3nt: TGCAGCGTTTCTGACAGAAACTATGGCTACACCTTC
d_gene: .; j_gene: TRBJ2-7; v_gene: TRBV24-1; abundance: .; CDR3aa: CATSVSTGTNYEQYF; CDR3nt: TGTGCCACCAGTGTTTCTACCGGGACAAACTACGAGCAGTACTTC
d_gene: .; j_gene: TRBJ2-5; v_gene: TRBV7-8; abundance: few; CDR3aa: CASSLAGDVETQYF; CDR3nt: TGTGCCAGCAGCTTAGCGGGGGATGTGGAGACCCAGTACTTC
d_gene: .; j_gene: TRBJ2-3; v_gene: TRBV4-2; abundance: few; CDR3aa: CASSQVGAKTDTQYF; CDR3nt: TGTGCCAGCAGCCAAGTGGGAGCGAAGACAGATACGCAGTATTTT
d_gene: .; j_gene: TRBJ2-6; v_gene: TRBV20-1; abundance: .; CDR3aa: CSADQGGGANVLTF; CDR3nt: TGCAGTGCCGATCAGGGTGGTGGGGCCAACGTCCTGACTTTC
d_gene: .; j_gene: TRBJ2-5; v_gene: TRBV11-2; abundance: few; CDR3aa: CASSPDPIQETQYF; CDR3nt: TGTGCCAGCAGCCCGGACCCAATTCAAGAGACCCAGTACTTC